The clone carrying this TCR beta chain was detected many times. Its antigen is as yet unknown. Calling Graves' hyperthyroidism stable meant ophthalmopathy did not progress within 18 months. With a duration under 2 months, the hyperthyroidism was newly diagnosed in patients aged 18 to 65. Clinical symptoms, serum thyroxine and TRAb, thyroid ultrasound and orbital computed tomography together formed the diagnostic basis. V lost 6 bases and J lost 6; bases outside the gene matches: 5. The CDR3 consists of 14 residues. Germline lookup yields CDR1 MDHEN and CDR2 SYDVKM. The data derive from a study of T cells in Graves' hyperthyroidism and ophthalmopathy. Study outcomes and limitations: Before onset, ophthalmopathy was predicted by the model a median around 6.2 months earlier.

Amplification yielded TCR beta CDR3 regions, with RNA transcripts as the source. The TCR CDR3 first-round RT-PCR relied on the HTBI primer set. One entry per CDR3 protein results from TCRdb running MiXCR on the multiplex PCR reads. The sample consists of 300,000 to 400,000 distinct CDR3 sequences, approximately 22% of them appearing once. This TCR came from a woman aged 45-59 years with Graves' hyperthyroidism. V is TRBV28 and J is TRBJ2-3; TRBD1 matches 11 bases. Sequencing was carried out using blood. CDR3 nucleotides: TGTGCCAGCAGAGGGGGACAGGGGGTGGATACGCAGTATTTT. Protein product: CASRGGQGVDTQYF.